The clone carrying this T cell receptor (beta chain) appeared a single time. The data are from a study of blood T cell repertoires in COVID-19. Overall study context: T cells, B-cell-depleted T cells, or PBMCs supplied cDNA or gDNA.

Germline trimming cut 6 bases from V and 2 bases from J; bases unmatched to any gene: 8. The CDR3 totals 15 residues. Germline V gene sequence: CDR1 MDHEN, CDR2 SYDVKM. How the authors handled the data: By means of reference gene primer amplification, nucleated cell counts were estimated. Repertoires were generated with immunoSEQ multiplex PCR, while TCRdb's copy carries only in-frame clones and drops some. The V and J calls and clone size come from that table; D and trimming were worked out from the DNA. The data contain fewer than 400,000 clones, about nine tenths of them singletons. Individuals drawn from some 25 US areas were roughly 18 to 89 years old.

Sequencing was done on a sample of PBMCs or T cells enriched from blood (not recorded which). This sequence originates from a man between 60 and 75 years old who had recovered from COVID-19. The gene calls are TRBV28 and TRBJ2-5, with 8 nucleotides matching TRBD1. The CDR3 DNA follows: TGTGCCAGCAGCCCGCCCCGGACAGGGCAAGAGACCCAGTACTTC. It translates to CASSPPRTGQETQYF.